The 21 T cell receptor beta chains in this list originate from one sample, sequenced in a study of T cells in Graves' hyperthyroidism and ophthalmopathy. Researchers took RNA transcripts and amplified the TCR beta CDR3 regions from them. Primed by the HTBI set, a first-round RT-PCR was run on the TCR CDR3. TCRdb re-called the multiplex PCR reads with MiXCR, one entry per CDR3 protein. This table holds 300,000 to 400,000 distinct CDR3 sequences, about 14% found once. Material: blood. The receptor source for this set is a woman aged 30 to 39 with Graves' ophthalmopathy.

V and J are TRBV19 and TRBJ1-1, with a weak D call TRBD1 (5 bases). CDR3 length: 15 amino acids. Germline values: CDR1 LNHDA, CDR2 SQIVND (reference sequence). V was clipped by 7 bases and J by 2 bases, with 17 bases between them. CDR3 in DNA: TGTGCCAGTACGGTCTGGGGGGAAGGCAACACTGAAGCTTTCTTT. Residues: CASTVWGEGNTEAFF.

This clonotype was seen many times. V and J are TRBV19 and TRBJ1-1; D unresolved. This CDR3 region has 11 residues. Germline CDR1 LNHDA, CDR2 SQIVND (reference sequence). V shed 10 bases and J shed 0 bases, with 6 bases lying between them. This CDR3 reads CATLVNTEAFF. The CDR3 bases are TGTGCCACTTTAGTGAACACTGAAGCTTTCTTT.

This clonotype was recorded at least ten times. The rearrangement links TRBV2 to TRBJ1-2, with TRBD1 matching over 7 bases. This CDR3 is 13 amino acids long. Germline lookup yields CDR1 SNHLY and CDR2 FYNNEI. The V segment lost 6 bases and the J segment 4 bases; nucleotides outside the gene matches: 5. CDR3 in DNA: TGTGCCAGCAGATTCGGGACAGTCTATGGCTACACCTTC. It codes for CASRFGTVYGYTF. Filled out from reference TRBV2 and TRBJ1-2, the complete variable domain reads EPEVTQTPSHQVTQMGQEVILRCVPISNHLYFYWYRQILGQKVEFLVSFYNNEISEKSEIFDDQFSVERPDGSNFTLKIRSTKLEDSAMYFCASRFGTVYGYTFGSGTRLTVV.

This chain links TRBV7-2 with TRBJ2-3; 11 bases align to TRBD2. Germline V gene lookup returns CDR1 SGHTA and CDR2 FQGNSA. The CDR3 is 14 residues long. Trimming at V came to 3 bases and at J to 6 bases, leaving 2 bases not matched to a gene. This CDR3 reads CASSFSGGVDTQYF. The CDR3 region has the DNA TGTGCCAGCAGCTTTAGCGGGGGGGTGGATACGCAGTATTTT.

A few counts support this clonotype. The chain links TRBV7-2 to TRBJ2-7; the D is unclear. The CDR3 consists of 14 residues. Trimming cost V 1 base and J 0 bases, with 7 bases left between them. Germline V gene sequence: CDR1 SGHTA, CDR2 FQGNSA. The CDR3 region has the DNA TGTGCCAGCAGCTTAGACTTTGCCTCCTACGAGCAGTACTTC. Translated, it gives CASSLDFASYEQYF.

This clonotype has a count of ten or more. The chain carries TRBV6-1 and TRBJ1-1; weak D call: TRBD1 (6 bases). CDR3 length: 14 residues. Trimming left V 6 bases short and J 1 base short, with 12 bases between. The germline V gene has CDR1 MNHNS and CDR2 SASEGT. In nucleotides, the CDR3 is TGTGCCAGCAGCCTCAGGGGCTGGAACACTGAAGCTTTCTTT. Translating it yields CASSLRGWNTEAFF.

This clonotype was counted many times. The chain is built from TRBV6-6 and TRBJ2-2; D gene uncertain. V was cut by 2 bases and J by 8 bases, with 3 bases left in between. This CDR3 has 11 residues. Germline loops: CDR1 MNHNY, CDR2 SVGAGI (reference sequence). CDR3 sequence: CASSYAGELFF. In DNA, the CDR3 is TGTGCCAGCAGTTACGCAGGGGAGCTGTTTTTT.

This clonotype was picked up many times. The chain combines TRBV2 with TRBJ1-4; D remains ambiguous. Trimming stripped 4 bases from V and 0 bases from J, with 9 bases between. Germline CDR1 reads SNHLY; CDR2 reads FYNNEI. The CDR3 is 15 residues long. The CDR3: CASSVGQATNEKLFF. The DNA of the CDR3 is TGTGCCAGCAGTGTTGGCCAAGCAACTAATGAAAAACTGTTTTTT. The whole variable domain, filled in from reference TRBV2 and TRBJ1-4, reads EPEVTQTPSHQVTQMGQEVILRCVPISNHLYFYWYRQILGQKVEFLVSFYNNEISEKSEIFDDQFSVERPDGSNFTLKIRSTKLEDSAMYFCASSVGQATNEKLFFGSGTQLSVL.

This clonotype was detected ten times or more. The chain uses TRBV28 and TRBJ1-3; no definite D call. This CDR3 contains 13 residues. The ends were cut back, 11 bases at V and 4 bases at J, with 15 bases in the middle. Germline CDR1 MDHEN, CDR2 SYDVKM. The CDR3 protein is CAATYYEGNTIYF. DNA of the CDR3: TGTGCCGCCACTTATTACGAAGGAAACACCATATATTTT.

This clonotype occurred many times. This chain links TRBV7-9 with TRBJ2-5; D possibly matches TRBD1 or TRBD2 (6 bases each). The V end lost 1 base, the J end lost 5 bases, and 20 bases lay between the germline ends. The CDR3 totals 17 residues. Germline V gene data show CDR1 as SEHNR and CDR2 as FQNEAQ (reference sequence). The CDR3 sequence: CASSLGGGLSWGETQYF. CDR3 sequence (DNA): TGTGCCAGCAGCTTAGGAGGGGGGCTCTCCTGGGGGGAGACCCAGTACTTC.

The chain couples TRBV6-1 to TRBJ2-4; a weak D match, TRBD1 (6 bases). The CDR3 has 17 amino acids. Trimming stripped 5 bases from V and 4 bases from J, with 21 bases between. CDR1 and CDR2 (germline): MNHNS, SASEGT. The CDR3 protein is CASSSLRQAQPKNIQYF. Here the CDR3 DNA reads TGTGCCAGCAGTTCTTTAAGACAGGCCCAGCCGAAAAACATTCAGTACTTC.

At least ten counts were recorded for this clonotype. The genes are TRBV12-3 or TRBV12-4 and TRBJ1-6; D is perhaps TRBD1 (6 bases). CDR3 size: 13 residues. V shed 6 bases and J shed 8 bases, with 11 bases lying between them. The CDR3 sequence is CASRQGSDSPLHF. The CDR3 nucleotides are TGTGCCAGCAGACAGGGTTCGGATTCACCCCTCCACTTT.

This clonotype was detected many times. V usage is TRBV2 and J usage is TRBJ2-5, with 8 bases matching TRBD1. Unmatched junction bases numbered 12, after V lost 11 bases and J lost 4 bases. The germline gives CDR1 SNHLY, CDR2 FYNNEI. The CDR3 runs 14 residues. CDR3 in DNA: TGTGCCGCCCTTCCGACAGGGGTGGGAGAGACCCAGTACTTC. Residues: CAALPTGVGETQYF.

This clonotype was seen at least ten times. The rearrangement uses TRBV2 and TRBJ1-4; D call uncertain. Looked up from germline, CDR1 is SNHLY and CDR2 is FYNNEI. The CDR3 sequence is 15 residues long. Trimming left V 3 bases short and J 0 bases short, with 8 bases between. The CDR3 sequence is CASSETPATNEKLFF. As DNA, the CDR3 is TGTGCCAGCAGTGAGACGCCAGCAACTAATGAAAAACTGTTTTTT. The whole variable domain, filled in from reference TRBV2 and TRBJ1-4, reads EPEVTQTPSHQVTQMGQEVILRCVPISNHLYFYWYRQILGQKVEFLVSFYNNEISEKSEIFDDQFSVERPDGSNFTLKIRSTKLEDSAMYFCASSETPATNEKLFFGSGTQLSVL.

This clonotype was picked up many times. This chain connects TRBV6-1 to TRBJ2-3; TRBD2 aligns across 9 bases. V trimming: 5 bases; J trimming: 7 bases; junction bases outside the gene matches: 16. CDR1 MNHNS and CDR2 SASEGT come from the germline V gene. The CDR3 covers 17 residues. CDR3 nucleotides: TGTGCCAGCAGTTCCGCGGGGGGGCCCGCTGAGTCGTATACGCAGTATTTT. Translating it yields CASSSAGGPAESYTQYF.

This clonotype was recorded a few times. The CDR3 DNA follows: TGCGCCAGCAGCTTCCGGACAGGGGGCGCCTATAATTCACCCCTCCACTTT. It codes for CASSFRTGGAYNSPLHF. This chain links TRBV5-1 with TRBJ1-6, with 11 positions matching TRBD1. CDR3 size: 17 residues. J lost 2 bases, V lost 2 bases, and 3 bases had no gene match. Germline lookup yields CDR1 SGHRS and CDR2 YFSETQ.

This clonotype was observed many times. The chain joins TRBV6-1 to TRBJ1-5; a possible D gene is TRBD1 (6 bases). The CDR3 covers 16 residues. V was cut by 6 bases and J by 2 bases, with 17 bases left in between. Germline-derived CDR1 and CDR2 are MNHNS and SASEGT. The CDR3 coding sequence is TGTGCCAGCAGCCCCGACAGGAGTTTGGGCAATCAGCCCCAGCATTTT. This gives the protein CASSPDRSLGNQPQHF.

This chain joins TRBV25-1 and TRBJ1-1; 9 positions agree with TRBD1. The CDR3 runs to 12 residues. Trimming took 6 bases from V and 12 from J; bases not matched to a gene: 8. Looked up from germline, CDR1 is MGHDK and CDR2 is SYGVNS. Here the CDR3 reads CASRGTGKWSFF. CDR3 coding DNA: TGTGCCAGCAGGGGGACAGGGAAGTGGTCTTTCTTT. The complete variable domain, with remaining parts taken from reference TRBV25-1 and TRBJ1-1, reads EADIYQTPRYLVIGTGKKITLECSQTMGHDKMYWYQQDPGMELHLIHYSYGVNSTEKGDLSSESTVSRIRTEHFPLTLESARPSHTSQYLCASRGTGKWSFFGQGTRLTVV.

In its sample, this clonotype was seen many times. This chain uses TRBV29-1 with TRBJ2-2; D gene uncertain. From germline, CDR1 is SQVTM and CDR2 ANQGSEA. The CDR3 loop spans 14 amino acids. Deletions cut 4 bases from V and 3 bases from J, with 12 bases between. CDR3 nucleotide sequence: TGCAGCGTTGCATCACGAGGCGACACCGGGGAGCTGTTTTTT. Residues: CSVASRGDTGELFF.

The gene calls are TRBV27 and TRBJ1-1; D remains unclear. The CDR3 totals 13 residues. CDR1 and CDR2 from the germline V gene are MNHEY and SMNVEV (reference sequence). V lost 7 bases to trimming and J lost 1 base, with 10 bases between them. The DNA for the CDR3 is TGTGCCAGCACCCTTAGGTGGAACACTGAAGCTTTCTTT. This translates into CASTLRWNTEAFF.

The J gene is TRBJ2-7, the V gene TRBV10-3, with a weak D call TRBD1 (6 bases). Trimming left V 10 bases short and J 3 bases short, with 10 bases between. The CDR3 is 11 residues long. The germline V gene encodes CDR1 ENHRY and CDR2 SYGVKD. Here the CDR3 reads CATQGSYEQYF. DNA of the CDR3: TGTGCCACCCAGGGGAGCTACGAGCAGTACTTC.